These T cell receptor beta chains were read from a single sample in a study of tumor and adjacent non-tumor tissue in lung cancer. MiXCR, run by TCRdb on the multiplex PCR reads, gives a single entry per CDR3 protein. The sample has some 100,000 distinct CDR3 sequences, under 65% seen once. The specimen was distant non-tumor lung tissue. The receptors here all came from a man in his sixties with non-small cell lung cancer. CDR3s include the opening cysteine and the closing phenylalanine or tryptophan. Each record gives: V gene, D gene, J gene, clone size, CDR3 protein, CDR3 DNA. The D gene is left open where the match is weak. The size field is filled for only some rows; it gives once, few, many or a size class.

>TRBV29-1|.|TRBJ2-5|few
CSALTVIETQYF
TGCAGCGCCTTAACTGTGATCGAGACCCAGTACTTC
>TRBV5-4|.|TRBJ1-6|.
CASSLDRTNNSPLDF
TGTGCTAGCAGCTTGGACCGTACTAATAATTCACCCCTCGACTTT
>TRBV6-2/TRBV6-3|TRBD1|TRBJ1-1|.
CTSSVQGARNTEAFF
TGTACCAGCAGCGTACAGGGGGCCCGTAACACTGAAGCTTTCTTT
>TRBV12-3/TRBV12-4|TRBD1|TRBJ1-1|.
CASSFPQGALSEAFF
TGTGCCAGTAGTTTCCCACAGGGGGCCCTTTCTGAAGCTTTCTTT
>TRBV12-3/TRBV12-4|.|TRBJ2-3|.
CVSSPQLSNQPQYF
TGTGTCAGCAGTCCACAGCTTAGCAATCAGCCCCAGTATTTT
>TRBV11-2|.|TRBJ2-7|once
CANSLAHGGDNEQYF
TGTGCCAACAGTTTAGCCCACGGGGGCGATAATGAGCAGTACTTC
>TRBV6-5|TRBD1|TRBJ1-1|many
CASKIAGQGVNTEAFF
TGTGCCAGTAAAATCGCGGGACAGGGAGTGAACACTGAAGCTTTCTTT
>TRBV6-5|.|TRBJ1-1|.
CATSNQGLNIVAFF
TGTGCCACCAGTAACCAGGGATTGAACATTGTAGCTTTCTTT
>TRBV12-5|TRBD2|TRBJ2-3|many
CASGLASAGPSTDTQYF
TGTGCTAGTGGTTTGGCCTCAGCGGGACCCTCCACAGATACGCAGTATTTT
>TRBV21-1|.|TRBJ2-4|.
CVSNKLEERGTEKNIQYF
TGTGTCAGCAACAAGTTAGAAGAAAGGGGGACAGAAAAAAACATTCAGTACTTC
>TRBV6-2/TRBV6-3|.|TRBJ2-3|.
CASNYSTDTADTQYF
TGTGCCAGCAATTACTCGACGGATACCGCAGATACGCAGTATTTT
>TRBV6-5|TRBD2|TRBJ2-7|many
CASSSTGTSDYEQYF
TGTGCCAGCAGTTCTACTGGGACTAGCGACTACGAGCAGTACTTC
>TRBV6-6|.|TRBJ2-7|.
CTSTPGQLTNYERYF
TGTACCAGCACTCCCGGACAGCTTACAAACTACGAGCGGTACTTC
>TRBV20-1|.|TRBJ2-7|many
CSARVNAGEQYF
TGCAGTGCTAGAGTTAATGCGGGCGAGCAGTACTTC
>TRBV11-3|.|TRBJ2-1|once
CASSLTLVGVTSGQFF
TGTGCCAGCAGCTTAACACTAGTGGGAGTCACAAGTGGGCAGTTCTTC
>TRBV6-2/TRBV6-3|.|TRBJ2-1|.
CASSTPIIAWDNEQSF
TGTGCCAGCAGCACTCCGATAATAGCGTGGGACAATGAGCAGTCCTTC
>TRBV11-1|.|TRBJ2-3|.
CASGPSSHTDTHYF
TGTGCCAGCGGCCCGAGCTCTCACACAGATACGCACTATTTT
>TRBV20-1|.|TRBJ1-1|many
CSAKRHGTDAEAFF
TGCAGTGCTAAACGCCATGGGACTGATGCTGAAGCTTTCTTT
>TRBV11-2|TRBD2|TRBJ2-3|.
CASCFPVAGGQFTDTQYF
TGTGCCAGCTGCTTTCCGGTGGCGGGGGGACAATTCACAGATACGCAGTATTTT
>TRBV11-1|.|TRBJ1-2|.
CASSAGTWGPEGYSYTF
TGTGCCAGCAGCGCCGGGACTTGGGGCCCGGAGGGCTATAGCTACACCTTC
>TRBV20-1|TRBD1|TRBJ2-7|many
CSARDDRQGWYEQYF
TGCAGTGCTAGAGATGATCGACAGGGGTGGTACGAGCAGTACTTC
>TRBV4-3|TRBD2|TRBJ2-1|many
CASSQRTGGQSEQFF
TGCGCCAGCAGCCAGAGAACGGGAGGGCAAAGTGAGCAGTTCTTC
>TRBV4-3|.|TRBJ2-1|.
CASNLTRTDYNEQFF
TGCGCCAGCAACCTAACCCGGACAGATTACAATGAGCAGTTCTTC
>TRBV11-2|.|TRBJ2-7|.
CAGSLGGQTYERYF
TGTGCCGGCAGCTTGGGCGGACAGACCTACGAGCGGTACTTC
>TRBV4-1|TRBD2|TRBJ2-5|.
CASSPRGGAGGPRETQYF
TGCGCCAGCAGCCCCCGGGGGGGGGCTGGAGGGCCGCGCGAGACCCAGTACTTC
>TRBV7-3|.|TRBJ2-5|.
CASSLTVGETQYF
TGTGCCAGCAGCTTAACGGTCGGAGAGACCCAGTACTTC
>TRBV2|.|TRBJ2-3|.
CVSSEREGLSTDTQYF
TGTGTCAGCAGTGAAAGAGAGGGACTGAGCACAGATACGCAGTATTTT
>TRBV6-1|.|TRBJ1-2|.
CASNTLDGLGGYAF
TGTGCCAGCAATACCCTCGACGGCCTTGGAGGCTACGCCTTC
>TRBV7-9|TRBD2|TRBJ2-7|once
CVSNSTTSGRKGEQYF
TGTGTCAGCAACTCGACCACTAGCGGGAGGAAAGGAGAGCAGTACTTC
>TRBV7-9|.|TRBJ1-2|few
CAVSPSGGYTF
TGTGCCGTAAGCCCATCGGGTGGCTACACCTTC
>TRBV5-1|TRBD1|TRBJ1-1|few
CASGIGGGAGNTEAFF
TGCGCCAGCGGAATTGGAGGGGGCGCGGGGAACACTGAAGCTTTCTTT
>TRBV12-3/TRBV12-4|.|TRBJ2-3|medium-sized
CASAPGPRAADTQYF
TGTGCCAGCGCCCCTGGACCACGGGCCGCCGATACGCAGTATTTT
>TRBV6-1|.|TRBJ2-2|.
CASSELTGVAGELFF
TGTGCCAGCAGTGAACTAACGGGAGTTGCAGGGGAGCTGTTTTTT
>TRBV28|.|TRBJ2-7|.
CASSPSGTAAYGQYF
TGTGCCAGCAGTCCCTCCGGGACGGCGGCATACGGGCAGTACTTC
>TRBV11-1|TRBD1|TRBJ1-2|.
CASSQVGTDKSYGYTF
TGTGCCAGCAGCCAAGTAGGGACAGATAAATCTTATGGCTACACCTTC
>TRBV11-3|TRBD1|TRBJ2-7|.
CASSFFPPCGLNLDRGLEQYF
TGTGCCAGCAGCTTCTTCCCGCCATGTGGTTTGAACCTAGACAGGGGGCTTGAGCAGTACTTC
>TRBV9|TRBD1|TRBJ2-7|.
CASSQDRDLFYEQYF
TGTGCCAGCAGCCAAGACAGGGACCTCTTCTACGAGCAGTACTTC
>TRBV4-2|.|TRBJ2-5|few
CANSQGVRETQYF
TGTGCCAACAGCCAAGGGGTACGGGAGACCCAGTACTTC
>TRBV6-5|.|TRBJ2-2|.
CTSSSQNRVTGELFF
TGTACAAGCAGTTCCCAGAACAGGGTCACCGGGGAGCTGTTTTTT
>TRBV11-1|.|TRBJ1-1|.
CSTSLAGEKSEAFF
TGTTCCACTAGCTTAGCAGGGGAAAAATCTGAAGCTTTCTTT
>TRBV20-1|TRBD2|TRBJ2-7|.
CSASWGGRSYEQYF
TGCAGTGCTAGTTGGGGCGGGAGATCCTACGAGCAGTACTTC
>TRBV11-3|.|TRBJ2-1|.
CASGWEGLANERFF
TGTGCCAGCGGCTGGGAAGGGCTAGCGAATGAGCGGTTCTTC
>TRBV6-5|.|TRBJ1-4|.
CASRRSVIVKLLF
TGTGCCAGCAGGCGGTCCGTAATTGTAAAACTGTTGTTT